A single sample is the source of the 19 T cell receptor beta chains below, sequenced in a study of OX40 agonist ivuxolimab in advanced cancers. Using immunoSEQ multiplex PCR, the repertoire was profiled, and TCRdb retains in-frame clones only, with some absent. The sample contains 65,000 to 80,000 clones, approximately 83% of which appear only once. Sequenced here: CD4+ or CD8+ T cells sorted from blood, sampled in a trial of the OX40 agonist ivuxolimab. The receptor source for this set is an adult with an advanced solid tumor such as melanoma, head and neck, liver or kidney cancer.

The chain recombines TRBV28 with TRBJ2-1; no reliable D call. Trimming stripped 3 bases from V and 6 bases from J, with 6 bases between. CDR3 size: 12 residues. Germline V gives CDR1 MDHEN, CDR2 SYDVKM. The CDR3 region is CASSFLANEQFF. The CDR3 DNA is TGTGCCAGCAGTTTCCTGGCCAATGAGCAGTTCTTC.

CDR3 nucleotides: TGTGCCAGCAGTCCCTCGGGACAGGGGTACACTGAAGCTTTCTTT. Its protein is CASSPSGQGYTEAFF. The chain links TRBV27 to TRBJ1-1; 10 bases are a match to TRBD1. Losses at the gene ends were 5 bases for V and 3 bases for J; bases not matched to a gene: 6. CDR3 length: 15 residues. Germline CDR1 and CDR2: MNHEY and SMNVEV (reference sequence).

The chain recombines TRBV5-4 with TRBJ2-1; TRBD2 matches at 7 bases. The V gene end was trimmed by 6 bases and the J gene end by 7 bases; junction bases not matched to a gene: 10. CDR1 and CDR2 from the germline V gene are SGHNT and YYREEE (reference sequence). This CDR3 spans 14 amino acids. The DNA of the CDR3 is TGTGCCAGCACCATGGGAGGGCGGGGGAATGAGCAGTTCTTC. This encodes CASTMGGRGNEQFF.

The chain is built from TRBV18 and TRBJ1-6; the D is unclear. Germline CDR1 and CDR2: KGHSH and LQKENI. The V and J ends lost 2 bases and 5 bases respectively, with 10 bases between them. CDR3 size: 15 residues. The CDR3 DNA follows: TGTGCCAGCTCACCAGTGGCCGCTGATAATTCACCCCTCCACTTT. Protein: CASSPVAADNSPLHF.

The genes are TRBV5-1 and TRBJ2-6; D gene uncertain. The germline V and J ends were trimmed by 1 base and 2 bases, with 4 bases remaining between them. Germline CDR1 is SGHRS and CDR2 is YFSETQ. The CDR3 spans 14 residues. The CDR3 is CASSLSAGANVLTF. The CDR3 DNA sequence: TGCGCCAGCAGCTTGAGCGCTGGGGCCAACGTCCTGACTTTC.

The chain carries TRBV5-4 and TRBJ1-1, with D unclear. V was trimmed by 6 bases and J by 1 base, leaving 22 bases between them. The CDR3 is 17 amino acids. From germline, CDR1 is SGHNT and CDR2 YYREEE (reference sequence). CDR3 region: CASKPPSRAGRNTEAFF. CDR3 nucleotide sequence: TGTGCCAGCAAGCCCCCATCACGGGCAGGACGGAACACTGAAGCTTTCTTT.

The genes are TRBV6-1 and TRBJ1-2, with 8 bases that match TRBD1. With 7 bases clipped from V and 7 bases from J, the junction kept 11 bases outside the gene matches. The CDR3 sequence is 14 residues long. CDR1 and CDR2 from the germline V gene are MNHNS and SASEGT. This CDR3 is CASKPGTGPGGYTF. The DNA for the CDR3 is TGTGCCAGCAAACCCGGGACAGGCCCCGGTGGCTACACCTTC.

V gene TRBV2 combines with J gene TRBJ1-5; TRBD1 might be the D (6 bases). Per the germline V gene, CDR1 is SNHLY and CDR2 is FYNNEI. CDR3 size: 15 residues. Trimming removed 5 bases at V and 5 bases at J, with 16 bases between. CDR3 protein: CASSKGGRRDQPQHF. The CDR3 nucleotides read TGTGCCAGCAGTAAGGGGGGCAGAAGAGATCAGCCCCAGCATTTT.

The J gene is TRBJ2-3, the V gene TRBV11-1; D perhaps matches TRBD2 (5 bases). V shed 5 bases and J shed 3 bases, with 9 bases lying between them. The CDR3 is 13 residues long. Per germline, CDR1 SGHAT and CDR2 FQDESV (reference sequence). DNA of the CDR3: TGTGCCAGCAGCCGCCGCGGGACAGATACGCAGTATTTT. This sequence encodes CASSRRGTDTQYF.

The chain combines TRBV29-1 with TRBJ2-3; 7 bases map to TRBD1. J was trimmed by 1 base and V by 3 bases; bases with no gene match: 10. CDR3 length: 16 residues. CDR1 and CDR2 (germline): SQVTM, ANQGSEA. In nucleotides, the CDR3 is TGCAGCGTTGATCGGGAACAGGGGATCGGCACAGATACGCAGTATTTT. It yields the protein CSVDREQGIGTDTQYF.

The chain couples TRBV5-1 to TRBJ2-6; D possibly uses TRBD1 or TRBD2 (5 bases each). V gave up 4 bases and J gave up 0 bases, with 23 bases separating them. The length of the CDR3 is 20 residues. CDR1 is SGHRS, CDR2 YFSETQ, per germline. Written as DNA, the CDR3 is TGCGCCAGCAGCGTGCTTCTACCCGGGACCGTTAGCTCTGGGGCCAACGTCCTGACTTTC. It encodes CASSVLLPGTVSSGANVLTF.

The chain is built from TRBV4-3 and TRBJ2-2, with D unresolved. V lost 9 bases to trimming and J lost 10 bases, with 3 bases between them. CDR3 length: 8 residues. Germline V lookup: CDR1 LGHNA, CDR2 YSLEER. The CDR3 spells CARKELFF. The CDR3 DNA reads as TGCGCCAGGAAGGAGCTGTTTTTT.

The chain carries TRBV4-2 and TRBJ1-4, with 11 bases matching TRBD1. The germline V gene encodes CDR1 LGHNA and CDR2 YNFKEQ. The CDR3 is made up of 15 amino acids. V trimming: 5 bases; J trimming: 7 bases; junction bases outside the gene matches: 6. The CDR3 nucleotides read TGTGCCAGCAGCTCCCGGACAGGGGGCCTTGAAAAACTGTTTTTT. This translates into CASSSRTGGLEKLFF.

In this sample, this clone turned up a few times. V and J are TRBV7-8 and TRBJ1-2, with 7 bases identical to TRBD1. Germline V gene sequence: CDR1 SGHVS, CDR2 FQNEAQ. J gave up 2 bases and V 1 base, and 1 base lay outside the gene matches. The CDR3 extends over 14 amino acids. CDR3 residues: CASSLEGANYGYTF. The DNA of the CDR3 is TGTGCCAGCAGCTTAGAGGGGGCGAACTATGGCTACACCTTC.

The chain couples TRBV7-6 to TRBJ2-6, with D unclear. The CDR3 totals 21 residues. Trimming cost V 7 bases and J 0 bases, with 28 bases left between them. The germline gives CDR1 SGHVS, CDR2 FNYEAQ. CDR3 nucleotides: TGTGCCAGCATCCTCCCGTCGGCAGACCAACCCCCTAGCTCTGGGGCCAACGTCCTGACTTTC. Translation gives CASILPSADQPPSSGANVLTF.

Only one count was recorded for this clone. The CDR3 reads CASSPVTSGGTEQYF. CDR3 in DNA: TGTGCCAGTAGTCCGGTGACTAGCGGGGGGACCGAGCAGTACTTC. The chain is built from TRBV19 and TRBJ2-7; the match to TRBD2 covers 13 bases. Germline assignment: CDR1 LNHDA and CDR2 SQIVND (reference sequence). The CDR3 runs 15 residues. J was trimmed by 6 bases and V by 5 bases; bases with no gene match: 7. The entire variable domain, with the rest obtained from reference TRBV19 and TRBJ2-7, is as follows: DGGITQSPKYLFRKEGQNVTLSCEQNLNHDAMYWYRQDPGQGLRLIYYSQIVNDFQKGDIAEGYSVSREKKESFPLTVTSAQKNPTAFYLCASSPVTSGGTEQYFGPGTRLTVT.

This chain links TRBV5-1 with TRBJ2-3; no definite D call. The CDR3 covers 15 residues. The germline V gene encodes CDR1 SGHRS and CDR2 YFSETQ. Trimming shortened V by 0 bases and J by 6 bases, and 14 bases separated the two germline ends. CDR3 sequence reads: CASSLDPPPADTQYF. Here the CDR3 DNA reads TGCGCCAGCAGCTTGGACCCCCCGCCCGCCGATACGCAGTATTTT.

The rearrangement links TRBV6-5 to TRBJ2-7; the D is unclear. The germline CDR1 and CDR2 sequences are MNHEY and SVGAGI. The length of the CDR3 is 11 residues. V was clipped by 5 bases and J by 6 bases, with 8 bases between them. This CDR3 reads CASSHLSEQYF. In DNA, the CDR3 is TGTGCCAGCAGTCACTTAAGCGAGCAGTACTTC.

This chain connects TRBV11-2 to TRBJ2-3, with D maybe TRBD1 (7 bases). The CDR3 runs to 16 residues. Germline V lookup: CDR1 SGHAT, CDR2 FQNNGV. The V end was cut by 1 base, the J end by 0 bases, with 11 bases between. The DNA for the CDR3 is TGTGCCAGCAGCTTAGGACAGGGACTTAGCACAGATACGCAGTATTTT. It encodes CASSLGQGLSTDTQYF. The full variable domain, with the rest looked up from reference TRBV11-2 and TRBJ2-3, is EAGVAQSPRYKIIEKRQSVAFWCNPISGHATLYWYQQILGQGPKLLIQFQNNGVVDDSQLPKDRFSAERLKGVDSTLKIQPAKLEDSAVYLCASSLGQGLSTDTQYFGPGTRLTVL.